The 29 T cell receptor beta chains below all came from one sample that was sequenced in a study of control samples from healthy donors and cancer patients. Libraries were prepared by immunoSEQ multiplex PCR; TCRdb keeps only in-frame clonotypes and omits some of them. The data hold 170,000 or so clones, with 85% to 95% observed a single time. Material: blood. The receptors originated from a woman between 35 and 50 years old in good health.

The genes are TRBV12-5 and TRBJ2-5; TRBD1 agrees at 9 bases. The germline gives CDR1 LGHNT, CDR2 FRNRAP. This CDR3 contains 15 residues. V dropped 5 bases and J dropped 1; count of bases not matched to a gene: 5. CDR3 region: CASGQRDRVQETQYF. The CDR3 DNA reads TGTGCTAGTGGTCAGCGGGACAGGGTCCAAGAGACCCAGTACTTC.

The chain couples TRBV4-3 to TRBJ2-1; TRBD2 agrees at 13 bases. Per the germline V gene, CDR1 is LGHNA and CDR2 is YSLEER. J lost 0 bases, V lost 3 bases, and 5 bases had no gene match. This CDR3 spans 18 amino acids. The CDR3 DNA reads as TGCGCCAGCAGCCAGGGGACTAGCGGGGCGAGCTCCTACAATGAGCAGTTCTTC. Encoded protein: CASSQGTSGASSYNEQFF.

This rearrangement joins TRBV7-9 to TRBJ2-3, with D possibly TRBD1 on 6 matching bases. Germline CDR1 is SEHNR and CDR2 is FQNEAQ (reference sequence). The CDR3 is 15 residues long. The V gene lost 1 base and the J gene lost 4 bases, with 12 bases spanning the gap. CDR3 DNA sequence: TGTGCCAGCAGCTTAGTACAGGGAAATCCAGATACGCAGTATTTT. As protein: CASSLVQGNPDTQYF.

On this clone itself: The junction shows a germline mismatch at one end, possibly a read error. This chain links TRBV7-7 with TRBJ1-3; no firm D call. The CDR3 has 17 residues. Germline values: CDR1 SSHAT, CDR2 FNYEAQ (reference sequence). Here the CDR3 reads CASSPRVSRLIGNTIYF. CDR3 nucleotides: TGTGCTAGCAGCCCCCGTGTATCCAGACTGATTGGAAACACCATATATTTT.

This clone was counted a few times. V gene TRBV2 combines with J gene TRBJ1-1, with D unclear. CDR1 and CDR2 (germline): SNHLY, FYNNEI. Trimming left V 4 bases short and J 4 bases short, with 10 bases between. The CDR3 is 13 amino acids. The CDR3, as DNA: TGTGCCAGCAGTGTGTACGAGGTCACTGAAGCTTTCTTT. Its protein is CASSVYEVTEAFF.

This chain connects TRBV7-8 to TRBJ2-7; the D gene is possibly TRBD1 (6 bases). CDR1 and CDR2 from the germline V gene are SGHVS and FQNEAQ. Between the trimmed V and J ends, which lost 3 bases and 0 bases, there was a span of 9 bases. The CDR3 spans 14 residues. The CDR3 sequence is CASSFQGSSYEQYF. CDR3 DNA: TGTGCCAGCAGCTTTCAGGGGAGCTCCTACGAGCAGTACTTC. The complete variable domain, with remaining parts taken from reference TRBV7-8 and TRBJ2-7, reads GAGVSQSPRYKVAKRGQDVALRCDPISGHVSLFWYQQALGQGPEFLTYFQNEAQLDKSGLPSDRFFAERPEGSVSTLKIQRTQQEDSAVYLCASSFQGSSYEQYFGPGTRLTVT.

The rearrangement joins TRBV15 to TRBJ1-2, with TRBD1 matching 7 bases. Looked up from germline, CDR1 is LNHNV and CDR2 is YYDKDF (reference sequence). The CDR3 runs 17 residues. Trimming at V came to 0 bases and at J to 5 bases, leaving 12 bases not matched to a gene. CDR3 loop: CATSRDRGGSTRYGYTF. CDR3 DNA: TGTGCCACCAGCAGAGACAGGGGGGGTTCTACGAGGTATGGCTACACCTTC.

This clone appeared a single time. This chain links TRBV15 with TRBJ1-4; D is undetermined. CDR3 length: 17 residues. Trimming shortened V by 0 bases and J by 3 bases, and 14 bases separated the two germline ends. Per the germline V gene, CDR1 is LNHNV and CDR2 is YYDKDF (reference sequence). CDR3 loop: CATSRDRGGIANEKLFF. CDR3 DNA: TGTGCCACCAGCAGAGATCGAGGAGGGATTGCTAATGAAAAACTGTTTTTT.

CDR3 bases: TGTGCCAGTAGTTCCCCTGGCGGGGCCGGGGCCAATGAGCAGTTCTTC. Protein: CASSSPGGAGANEQFF. This chain joins TRBV19 and TRBJ2-1, with D maybe TRBD2 (6 bases). Per the germline V gene, CDR1 is LNHDA and CDR2 is SQIVND (reference sequence). V was pared by 5 bases and J by 6 bases, with 20 bases between. This CDR3 region has 16 residues.

This rearrangement joins TRBV19 to TRBJ1-2; the match to TRBD1 covers 7 bases. The CDR3 has 17 amino acids. V shed 3 bases, J shed 1 base, and the junction held 11 bases outside the gene matches. Looked up from germline, CDR1 is LNHDA and CDR2 is SQIVND (reference sequence). The CDR3 DNA reads as TGTGCCAGTAGTATCGTTCCGGGACAGAAAATTAACTATGGCTACACCTTC. Translated, it gives CASSIVPGQKINYGYTF.

The V gene is TRBV6-2 or TRBV6-3, the J gene TRBJ2-1; 8 positions match TRBD2. The CDR3 consists of 16 residues. V lost 6 bases, J lost 8 bases, and 15 bases stayed unmatched. Germline loops: CDR1 MNHEY, CDR2 SVGEGT. The CDR3 spells CASRPSRLAQVHEQFF. DNA for the CDR3: TGTGCCAGCAGACCTTCCCGACTAGCGCAAGTTCATGAGCAGTTCTTC.

The chain links TRBV2 to TRBJ2-7; D is ambiguous. The CDR3 has 13 residues. Germline assignment: CDR1 SNHLY and CDR2 FYNNEI. Trimming shortened V by 2 bases and J by 3 bases, and 8 bases separated the two germline ends. The CDR3 bases are TGTGCCAGCAGTGAAAGGCGGCGCTACGAGCAGTACTTC. Translated: CASSERRRYEQYF. Full variable domain (outside the CDR3, taken from reference TRBV2 and TRBJ2-7): EPEVTQTPSHQVTQMGQEVILRCVPISNHLYFYWYRQILGQKVEFLVSFYNNEISEKSEIFDDQFSVERPDGSNFTLKIRSTKLEDSAMYFCASSERRRYEQYFGPGTRLTVT.

V gene TRBV4-3 combines with J gene TRBJ2-1; D gene ambiguous. The CDR3 length is 13 residues. Germline loops: CDR1 LGHNA, CDR2 YSLEER. The ends were cut back, 1 base at V and 7 bases at J, with 8 bases in the middle. The CDR3 nucleotides read TGCGCCAGCAGCCAAGGACGCTTGAATGAGCAGTTCTTC. As protein: CASSQGRLNEQFF.

This clone is a singleton in its sample. This sequence joins TRBV12-3 or TRBV12-4 and TRBJ1-5; D ambiguous. The CDR3 sequence is 13 residues long. The V end was cut by 3 bases, the J end by 7 bases, with 10 bases between. CDR3 nucleotides: TGTGCCAGCAGTTTCGAAGGAAGGCAGCCCCAGCATTTT. It encodes CASSFEGRQPQHF.

This clone was observed once. The chain employs TRBV20-1 and TRBJ1-1; no definite D call. V gave up 8 bases and J gave up 1 base, with 8 bases separating them. Germline CDR1 and CDR2: DFQATT and SNEGSKA (reference sequence). The CDR3 is 11 residues long. CDR3 in DNA: TGCAGTTCGCGACAGAACACTGAAGCTTTCTTT. Translation gives CSSRQNTEAFF.

This chain connects TRBV2 to TRBJ1-5; 9 bases are shared with TRBD1. This CDR3 has 16 amino acids. The trim removed 2 bases at V and 6 bases at J, leaving 8 bases unmatched. Germline-derived CDR1 and CDR2 are SNHLY and FYNNEI. CDR3 loop: CASSELGQGGSQPQHF. The CDR3 DNA sequence: TGTGCCAGCAGTGAATTGGGACAGGGCGGGAGTCAGCCCCAGCATTTT. The complete variable domain, with remaining parts taken from reference TRBV2 and TRBJ1-5, reads EPEVTQTPSHQVTQMGQEVILRCVPISNHLYFYWYRQILGQKVEFLVSFYNNEISEKSEIFDDQFSVERPDGSNFTLKIRSTKLEDSAMYFCASSELGQGGSQPQHFGDGTRLSIL.

The chain couples TRBV10-3 to TRBJ2-5; 8 positions match TRBD2. V was clipped by 4 bases and J by 5 bases; unmatched bases: 6. CDR3 length: 14 residues. The V gene's germline CDR1 is ENHRY and CDR2 SYGVKD. CDR3 nucleotide sequence: TGTGCCATCAGTGTCGGGAGGGCAAGTGAGACCCAGTACTTC. Protein sequence: CAISVGRASETQYF.

V usage is TRBV10-3 and J usage is TRBJ1-1; weak D call: TRBD1 (5 bases). The germline V and J ends were trimmed by 6 bases and 0 bases, with 14 bases remaining between them. This CDR3 comprises 15 residues. The germline gives CDR1 ENHRY, CDR2 SYGVKD. CDR3 in amino acids: CAISRAGPLNTEAFF. The DNA of the CDR3 is TGTGCCATCAGCCGGGCGGGGCCACTGAACACTGAAGCTTTCTTT.

The chain combines TRBV4-2 with TRBJ1-3; D ambiguous. The ends were cut back, 0 bases at V and 0 bases at J, with 21 bases in the middle. Per the germline V gene, CDR1 is LGHNA and CDR2 is YNFKEQ. CDR3 length: 20 residues. In DNA, the CDR3 is TGTGCCAGCAGCCAAGATCCCACGGACCTTTATCCCTCCTCTGGAAACACCATATATTTT. This encodes CASSQDPTDLYPSSGNTIYF.

In its sample, this clone was seen once. CDR3 amino acids: CASSLSLAGGQETQYF. In DNA form, the CDR3 reads TGTGCCAGCAGCTTGAGTCTAGCGGGAGGGCAAGAGACCCAGTACTTC. The rearrangement uses TRBV5-6 and TRBJ2-5; the match to TRBD2 covers 12 bases. The CDR3 spans 16 residues. In germline, CDR1 is SGHDT, CDR2 YYEEEE. V lost 1 base to trimming and J lost 2 bases; unmatched junction nucleotides: 3. Drawing the rest from reference TRBV5-6 and TRBJ2-5, the complete variable domain is DAGVTQSPTHLIKTRGQQVTLRCSPKSGHDTVSWYQQALGQGPQFIFQYYEEEERQRGNFPDRFSGHQFPNYSSELNVNALLLGDSALYLCASSLSLAGGQETQYFGPGTRLLVL.

V is TRBV9 and J is TRBJ2-1, with TRBD2 identical over 10 bases. The CDR3 extends over 14 amino acids. Looked up from germline, CDR1 is SGDLS and CDR2 is YYNGEE. V lost 8 bases and J lost 7; bases outside the gene matches: 9. CDR3 protein: CASNVAGGRNEQFF. For the CDR3, the DNA is TGTGCCAGTAACGTAGCGGGGGGCAGAAATGAGCAGTTCTTC. Filled out from reference TRBV9 and TRBJ2-1, the complete variable domain reads DSGVTQTPKHLITATGQRVTLRCSPRSGDLSVYWYQQSLDQGLQFLIQYYNGEERAKGNILERFSAQQFPDLHSELNLSSLELGDSALYFCASNVAGGRNEQFFGPGTRLTVL.

The chain is built from TRBV19 and TRBJ2-2; 8 nucleotides match TRBD1. From germline, CDR1 is LNHDA and CDR2 SQIVND (reference sequence). This CDR3 is built from 15 residues. Trimming took 8 bases from V and 4 from J; bases not matched to a gene: 9. The CDR3 DNA sequence: TGTGCCAGTGAACTACAGGGGGTTGGCACCGGGGAGCTGTTTTTT. Translated: CASELQGVGTGELFF. Full variable domain (missing parts from reference TRBV19 and TRBJ2-2): DGGITQSPKYLFRKEGQNVTLSCEQNLNHDAMYWYRQDPGQGLRLIYYSQIVNDFQKGDIAEGYSVSREKKESFPLTVTSAQKNPTAFYLCASELQGVGTGELFFGEGSRLTVL.

This chain connects TRBV4-1 to TRBJ2-7, with 14 nucleotides matching TRBD2. CDR1 MGHRA and CDR2 YSYEKL come from the germline V gene. CDR3 length equals 15 residues. The J segment lost 4 bases and the V segment lost 4 bases, leaving 3 bases of the junction unmatched. The CDR3 DNA sequence: TGCGCCAGCAGCCGCAGACTAGCGGGAGGGTACGAGCAGTACTTC. Translated: CASSRRLAGGYEQYF.

V and J are TRBV6-5 and TRBJ1-1, with D possibly being TRBD1 (6 bases). The V gene lost 8 bases and the J gene lost 0 bases, with 13 bases spanning the gap. Germline assignment: CDR1 MNHEY and CDR2 SVGAGI. This CDR3 has 14 amino acids. CDR3 in amino acids: CASLDRGMNTEAFF. CDR3 DNA: TGTGCCAGCTTGGACAGAGGTATGAACACTGAAGCTTTCTTT.

The V call is TRBV5-1, the J call TRBJ1-5; D might be TRBD1 (6 bases). CDR1 and CDR2 (germline): SGHRS, YFSETQ. Trimming took 2 bases from V and 7 from J, leaving 13 bases between them. This CDR3 comprises 14 residues. CDR3 sequence reads: CASSLGGPSQPQHF. The CDR3 DNA follows: TGCGCCAGCAGCTTAGGGGGGCCTTCGCAGCCCCAGCATTTT.

The chain carries TRBV5-1 and TRBJ2-7, with 7 bases aligning to TRBD2. Germline trimming cut 8 bases from V and 2 bases from J; bases unmatched to any gene: 13. The CDR3 totals 15 residues. Germline CDR1 reads SGHRS; CDR2 reads YFSETQ. In DNA, the CDR3 is TGCGCCAGTGGATTTTCTAGCGGCAAGACCTACGAGCAGTACTTC. It codes for CASGFSSGKTYEQYF.

V gene TRBV30 combines with J gene TRBJ2-7; 9 positions agree with TRBD2. The CDR3 sequence is 15 residues long. Unmatched junction bases numbered 10, after V lost 4 bases and J lost 3 bases. The germline V gene has CDR1 GTSNPN and CDR2 SVGIG (reference sequence). The CDR3: CAWKKESSGIYEQYF. The CDR3 DNA follows: TGTGCCTGGAAAAAGGAGTCTAGCGGGATCTACGAGCAGTACTTC.

This chain joins TRBV6-5 and TRBJ1-5, with D unresolved. Trimming cost V 0 bases and J 3 bases, with 9 bases left between them. The V gene's germline CDR1 is MNHEY and CDR2 SVGAGI. This CDR3 comprises 15 residues. This chain's CDR3 is CASSYSRRHNQPQHF. As DNA, the CDR3 is TGTGCCAGCAGTTACTCTCGGCGGCACAATCAGCCCCAGCATTTT.

The chain has TRBV10-3 and TRBJ1-2; D is perhaps TRBD1 (6 bases). Deletions cut 3 bases from V and 5 bases from J, with 13 bases between. The CDR3 length is 14 residues. CDR1 is ENHRY, CDR2 SYGVKD, per germline. Here the CDR3 DNA reads TGTGCCATCAGTGACCCGTCGCAGGGGTATGGCTACACCTTC. It codes for CAISDPSQGYGYTF.